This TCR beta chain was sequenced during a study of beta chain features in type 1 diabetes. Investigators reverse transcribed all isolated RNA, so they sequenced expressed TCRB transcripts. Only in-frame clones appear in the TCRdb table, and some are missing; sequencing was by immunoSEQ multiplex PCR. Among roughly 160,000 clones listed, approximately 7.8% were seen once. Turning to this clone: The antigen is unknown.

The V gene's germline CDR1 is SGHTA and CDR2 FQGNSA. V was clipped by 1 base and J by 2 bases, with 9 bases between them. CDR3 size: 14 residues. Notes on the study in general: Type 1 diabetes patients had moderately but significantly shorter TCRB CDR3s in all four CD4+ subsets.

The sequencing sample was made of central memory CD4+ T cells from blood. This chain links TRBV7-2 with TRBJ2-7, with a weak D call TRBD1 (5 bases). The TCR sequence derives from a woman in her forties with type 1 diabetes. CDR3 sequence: CASSLGQHTYEQYF. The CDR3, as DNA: TGTGCCAGCAGCTTAGGACAGCACACCTACGAGCAGTACTTC. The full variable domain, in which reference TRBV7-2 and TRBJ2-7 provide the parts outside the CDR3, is GAGVSQSPSNKVTEKGKDVELRCDPISGHTALYWYRQSLGQGLEFLIYFQGNSAPDKSGLPSDRFSAERTGGSVSTLTIQRTQQEDSAVYLCASSLGQHTYEQYFGPGTRLTVT.